This T cell receptor (beta chain) was found in a study of blood T cell repertoires in COVID-19. Study-level information: T cells, B-cell-depleted T cells, or PBMCs provided the cDNA or gDNA that served as material.

Germline assignment: CDR1 MDHEN and CDR2 SYDVKM. The CDR3 consists of 19 residues. The ends lost 3 bases at V and 0 bases at J; junction bases unmatched: 15. The assay was immunoSEQ multiplex PCR, and TCRdb's table has in-frame clones only and misses some. Of 450,000 or so clones listed, about 90% are singletons. Residents of 24 US areas, aged about 18 to 100 years, made up the participants. The source material was PBMCs or T cells enriched from blood (not recorded which). This sequence joins TRBV28 and TRBJ1-1; 8 positions agree with TRBD1. The receptor's source is a man aged 18-30 years who had recovered from COVID-19. The CDR3 region has the DNA TGTGCCAGCAGTTTTCATGTGTCTCTGTGGACAGGGCTGAACACTGAAGCTTTCTTT. Translation: CASSFHVSLWTGLNTEAFF.